A selection of T cell receptor beta chains follows, all from one sample in a study of cytomegalovirus exposure and HLA in healthy donors. Some clones are missing from TCRdb's copy, which holds only in-frame ones; the method was immunoSEQ multiplex PCR. The table lists 70,000 to 95,000 clones, almost 85% of them singletons. Material for sequencing was PBMCs. Every receptor here comes from a woman younger than 35 in good health and CMV-seropositive. The conserved cysteine and the conserved F or W are not part of the CDR3 here.

V: TRBV30; J: TRBJ1-2; CDR3: AWSQGGGYT
V: TRBV7-7; J: TRBJ1-2; CDR3: ASSLVPGGYGYT
V: TRBV11-2; J: TRBJ1-4; CDR3: ASSLGLPGQGPEKLF
V: TRBV5-1; J: TRBJ2-2; CDR3: ASNEQGNTGELF
V: TRBV10-3; J: TRBJ1-2; CDR3: AISEPGQGGYGYT
V: TRBV29-1; J: TRBJ2-5; CDR3: SVRRSYQETQY
V: TRBV2; J: TRBJ1-6; CDR3: ASLRVPNSPLH
V: TRBV2; J: TRBJ2-7; CDR3: ASSGQENRFYEQY
V: TRBV1; J: TRBJ2-1; CDR3: TREREVGHDNEQF
V: TRBV6-5; J: TRBJ1-1; CDR3: ASSIDRTEAF
V: TRBV4-2; J: TRBJ2-7; CDR3: ASSQVPPKAGGYEQY
V: TRBV14; J: TRBJ2-1; CDR3: ASSQMTGGTYNEQF
V: TRBV7-3; J: TRBJ2-2; CDR3: ASSHGFTGELF
V: TRBV14; J: TRBJ2-2; CDR3: ASSQVQGLGTGELF
V: TRBV10-3; J: TRBJ2-3; CDR3: AISESHYQSHTQY
V: TRBV4-1; J: TRBJ2-7; CDR3: ASSQVTGAYEQY
V: TRBV7-2; J: TRBJ1-2; CDR3: ASSSRGTDGYT
V: TRBV7-9; J: TRBJ2-1; CDR3: ASSTPQDSGFTYNEQF
V: TRBV5-6; J: TRBJ2-5; CDR3: ASSSPYREETQY
V: TRBV5-4; J: TRBJ2-1; CDR3: ASSLGLAEHNEQF
V: TRBV2; J: TRBJ2-2; CDR3: ASSEALGTVYTGELF
V: TRBV27; J: TRBJ2-7; CDR3: ASSPYSGTGSYEQY
V: TRBV27; J: TRBJ2-2; CDR3: ASSTTTSGTGELF
V: TRBV15; J: TRBJ2-5; CDR3: ATSRDRGGETQY
V: TRBV4-2; J: TRBJ2-7; CDR3: ASSEHASGGEYEQY
V: TRBV12-5; J: TRBJ2-1; CDR3: ASGLLAGVTNEQF
V: TRBV6-6; J: TRBJ2-7; CDR3: ASRNRAEQY
V: TRBV6-5; J: TRBJ1-2; CDR3: ASSGTGGYGYT
V: TRBV6-8; J: TRBJ2-3; CDR3: ASSYAERVHTDTQY
V: TRBV2; J: TRBJ1-6; CDR3: ASSAVAGNNSPLH
V: TRBV20-1; J: TRBJ2-7; CDR3: SAQTGEQY
V: TRBV7-7; J: TRBJ2-5; CDR3: ASSLDLVAETQY
V: TRBV30; J: TRBJ1-1; CDR3: AWSEDRVNTEAF
V: TRBV7-6; J: TRBJ2-3; CDR3: ASSLLWTSTDTQY
V: TRBV4-1; J: TRBJ2-7; CDR3: ASSQEVSGGWASEQY
V: TRBV6-5; J: TRBJ1-1; CDR3: ASSYDGLTEAF
V: TRBV6-1; J: TRBJ1-5; CDR3: ASSDPGEWPQH
V: TRBV23-1; J: TRBJ1-4; CDR3: ASSQSTFDRATNEKLF
V: TRBV10-1; J: TRBJ2-7; CDR3: ASSDDRAGVEQY
V: TRBV2; J: TRBJ1-1; CDR3: ASSGMGSTEAF